This entry lists 25 T cell receptor beta chains sequenced from one sample in a study of neurological immune-mediated disorders. TCRdb re-called the 5' RACE reads with MiXCR, one entry per CDR3 protein. This sample carries roughly 80,000 distinct CDR3 sequences, almost 6% of them seen once, and the ten largest clones take 7.9%. The sample's time point: longitudinal time-point 2. The specimen was PBMCs. All receptors come from a woman aged 55-75 years with multiple sclerosis.

This clonotype was seen ten or more times. CDR3 in amino acids: CASSQSGTARSYEQYF. The CDR3 nucleotides are TGTGCCAGCAGCCAATCCGGGACAGCTCGCTCCTACGAGCAGTACTTC. The rearrangement joins TRBV7-2 to TRBJ2-7, with 7 bases that match TRBD1. Germline V CDR1 and CDR2: SGHTA, FQGNSA. J gave up 0 bases and V 5 bases, and 10 bases lay outside the gene matches. The CDR3 sequence is 16 residues long.

This clonotype was counted at least ten times. At one boundary the junction diverges from the germline segment, which might be a read error. The V and J genes are TRBV20-1 and TRBJ2-1, with TRBD1 as a possible D gene (5 bases). CDR1 is DFQATT, CDR2 SNEGSKA, per germline (reference sequence). The CDR3 loop spans 11 amino acids. The CDR3 is CSARDLTEIPF. The CDR3 coding sequence is TGCAGTGCTAGAGATCTGACAGAGATCCCCTTC.

Details on this clonotype: A much larger clone lies a single base off, so this may be a read error. V gene TRBV12-3 or TRBV12-4 combines with J gene TRBJ1-1; TRBD1 matches 7 bases. The V segment lost 5 bases and the J segment 3 bases; nucleotides outside the gene matches: 6. CDR3 length: 14 residues. CDR3 sequence: CASSIKGADTEAFF. For the CDR3, the DNA is TGTGCCAGCAGTATAAAGGGGGCAGACACTGAAGCTTTCTTT.

In this sample, this clonotype turned up many times. V usage is TRBV12-3 or TRBV12-4 and J usage is TRBJ1-3; 9 bases agree with TRBD1. CDR3 length: 14 amino acids. Germline trimming cut 5 bases from V and 2 bases from J; bases unmatched to any gene: 1. Here the CDR3 reads CASSRDRAGNTIYF. The DNA of the CDR3 is TGTGCCAGCAGTCGGGACAGGGCTGGAAACACCATATATTTT.

At least ten counts were recorded for this clonotype. The rearrangement links TRBV28 to TRBJ2-7; possibly TRBD1 for D (6 bases). The ends were cut back, 6 bases at V and 5 bases at J, with 23 bases in the middle. CDR1 is MDHEN, CDR2 SYDVKM, per germline. The CDR3 contains 16 residues. For the CDR3, the DNA is TGTGCCAGCAGCCACTTTAGGTCGACAGGTTCCAACGAGCAGTACTTC. Amino acid sequence: CASSHFRSTGSNEQYF.

This clonotype came up many times. The chain carries TRBV7-2 and TRBJ2-7, with TRBD2 identical over 11 bases. CDR1 and CDR2 (germline): SGHTA, FQGNSA. V gave up 1 base and J gave up 0 bases; unmatched junction bases: 2. This CDR3 comprises 16 residues. The CDR3 protein is CASSLDSGGVSYEQYF. The CDR3 DNA reads TGTGCCAGCAGCTTAGATAGCGGGGGGGTCTCCTACGAGCAGTACTTC.

This clonotype was seen repeatedly, ten times or more. This rearrangement joins TRBV14 to TRBJ2-7; D not certain. The CDR3 has 12 amino acids. V was shortened by 4 bases and J by 7 bases, with 11 bases between the two germline ends. Germline values: CDR1 SGHDN, CDR2 FVKESK. The CDR3 loop reads CASSLPGGEQYF. The DNA for the CDR3 is TGTGCCAGCAGCCTGCCAGGTGGGGAGCAGTACTTC.

This rearrangement joins TRBV20-1 to TRBJ1-2, with D possibly TRBD1 on 6 matching bases. This CDR3 region has 17 residues. The germline V gene encodes CDR1 DFQATT and CDR2 SNEGSKA (reference sequence). Trimming cost V 0 bases and J 4 bases, with 21 bases left between them. This CDR3 reads CSARDPTPPQGTYGYTF. CDR3 DNA sequence: TGCAGTGCTAGAGATCCAACGCCCCCACAGGGAACCTATGGCTACACCTTC.

This clonotype was detected many times. This chain connects TRBV20-1 to TRBJ1-2, with 9 bases fitting TRBD1. The J segment lost 6 bases and the V segment lost 0 bases, leaving 11 bases of the junction unmatched. The CDR3 is 16 amino acids. Germline-derived CDR1 and CDR2 are DFQATT and SNEGSKA (reference sequence). The CDR3 coding sequence is TGCAGTGCTAGAGATATAATTACAGGGGGCTTGGATGGCTACACCTTC. It encodes CSARDIITGGLDGYTF.

This clonotype has a count of ten or more. The V call is TRBV4-2, the J call TRBJ2-5; D is possibly TRBD2 (6 bases). The CDR3 sequence is 15 residues long. Germline CDR1 is LGHNA and CDR2 is YNFKEQ. Trimming took off 3 bases at V and 0 bases at J, with 11 bases between the two ends. Here the CDR3 reads CASSQAGTDQETQYF. The CDR3 region has the DNA TGTGCCAGCAGCCAGGCGGGGACGGACCAAGAGACCCAGTACTTC.

This clonotype was recorded many times. The V gene is TRBV2, the J gene TRBJ1-2; 11 bases match TRBD1. Losses at the gene ends were 6 bases for V and 4 bases for J; bases not matched to a gene: 7. Germline V gene data show CDR1 as SNHLY and CDR2 as FYNNEI. This CDR3 spans 15 amino acids. The CDR3 DNA reads as TGTGCCAGCAGGGATACCGGGACAGGGGGCTATGGCTACACCTTC. Translation: CASRDTGTGGYGYTF.

This clonotype was observed at least ten times. The chain employs TRBV7-8 and TRBJ2-3; D is unresolved. The V end lost 5 bases, the J end lost 5 bases, and 11 bases lay between the germline ends. The CDR3 has 13 amino acids. Per the germline V gene, CDR1 is SGHVS and CDR2 is FQNEAQ. The DNA of the CDR3 is TGTGCCAGCAGCATGAGATCAGAAGATACGCAGTATTTT. The encoded protein is CASSMRSEDTQYF.

Many counts were recorded for this clonotype. The V gene is TRBV7-2, the J gene TRBJ2-3; D is ambiguous. The ends were cut back, 4 bases at V and 4 bases at J, with 12 bases in the middle. This CDR3 has 14 amino acids. Germline CDR1 and CDR2: SGHTA and FQGNSA. CDR3: CASSSYAGSDTQYF. CDR3 DNA sequence: TGTGCCAGCAGCTCTTACGCTGGCTCAGATACGCAGTATTTT.

This clonotype has more than one count but fewer than ten. This rearrangement joins TRBV10-1 to TRBJ2-3, with D tentatively TRBD1 (6 bases). Germline V gene data show CDR1 as WNHNN and CDR2 as SYGVQD (reference sequence). V was pared by 5 bases and J by 5 bases, with 11 bases between. The length of the CDR3 is 13 residues. The CDR3 is CASSRQGLDTQYF. DNA for the CDR3: TGCGCCAGCAGTCGTCAGGGGTTAGATACGCAGTATTTT.

The chain employs TRBV7-2 and TRBJ2-3; 7 bases are shared with TRBD1. CDR3 size: 15 residues. After removal of 5 bases from V and 2 bases from J, the junction contained 7 bases not matched to a gene. Germline assignment: CDR1 SGHTA and CDR2 FQGNSA. CDR3: CASSRSTGITDTQYF. In DNA form, the CDR3 reads TGTGCCAGCAGCCGCTCGACAGGGATCACAGATACGCAGTATTTT.

The table lists this clonotype with many counts. The chain links TRBV7-9 to TRBJ1-4; 7 positions agree with TRBD1. Germline V gives CDR1 SEHNR, CDR2 FQNEAQ (reference sequence). V trimming: 4 bases; J trimming: 1 base; junction bases outside the gene matches: 6. The CDR3 spans 16 residues. As DNA, the CDR3 is TGTGCCAGCAGCTCCCGGACAGGCCTAACTAATGAAAAACTGTTTTTT. Residues: CASSSRTGLTNEKLFF.

This clonotype was seen many times. The genes are TRBV20-1 and TRBJ2-5; D remains ambiguous. CDR3 length: 13 residues. Germline assignment: CDR1 DFQATT and CDR2 SNEGSKA (reference sequence). Trimming removed 0 bases at V and 2 bases at J, with 7 bases between. The CDR3, as DNA: TGCAGTGCTAGAGAGAGCACTCAAGAGACCCAGTACTTC. This sequence encodes CSARESTQETQYF.

This clonotype was observed at least ten times. The V and J genes are TRBV27 and TRBJ2-7; TRBD2 matches 10 bases. Germline V gene sequence: CDR1 MNHEY, CDR2 SMNVEV (reference sequence). The CDR3 contains 16 residues. J lost 2 bases, V lost 4 bases, and 8 bases had no gene match. The CDR3: CASSSSGLAVTYEQYF. CDR3 coding DNA: TGTGCCAGCAGTTCCTCCGGACTAGCGGTTACCTACGAGCAGTACTTC.

This clonotype has a count of ten or more. This chain links TRBV30 with TRBJ2-5; 9 nucleotides align to TRBD2. CDR1 is GTSNPN and CDR2 is SVGIG in the germline V gene (reference sequence). J was trimmed by 5 bases and V by 0 bases; bases with no gene match: 1. The CDR3 loop spans 13 amino acids. Written as DNA, the CDR3 is TGTGCCTGGAGTGTACTAGCGGGCGAGACCCAGTACTTC. Encoded protein: CAWSVLAGETQYF. The whole variable domain, filled in from reference TRBV30 and TRBJ2-5, reads SQTIHQWPATLVQPVGSPLSLECTVEGTSNPNLYWYRQAAGRGLQLLFYSVGIGQISSEVPQNLSASRPQDRQFILSSKKLLLSDSGFYLCAWSVLAGETQYFGPGTRLLVL.

This clonotype was observed many times. The CDR3 here is CASSLTQSGEKLFF. The CDR3 DNA reads as TGTGCCAGCAGTTTGACACAGTCGGGGGAAAAACTGTTTTTT. The V call is TRBV6-5, the J call TRBJ1-4; no definite D call. V was pared by 4 bases and J by 8 bases, with 14 bases between. The V gene's germline CDR1 is MNHEY and CDR2 SVGAGI. There are 14 residues in the CDR3.

This clonotype has ten or more counts. The chain carries TRBV3-1 and TRBJ1-5; 7 bases agree with TRBD1. Trimming at V came to 4 bases and at J to 4 bases, leaving 7 bases not matched to a gene. Germline CDR1 reads LGHDT; CDR2 reads YNNKEL (reference sequence). This CDR3 spans 15 amino acids. CDR3 bases: TGTGCCAGCAGCCCGACAGGACAGGCGAATCAGCCCCAGCATTTT. Its protein product is CASSPTGQANQPQHF. The full variable domain, its missing parts supplied by reference TRBV3-1 and TRBJ1-5, is DTAVSQTPKYLVTQMGNDKSIKCEQNLGHDTMYWYKQDSKKFLKIMFSYNNKELIINETVPNRFSPKSPDKAHLNLHINSLELGDSAVYFCASSPTGQANQPQHFGDGTRLSIL.

The rearrangement links TRBV9 to TRBJ1-5, with TRBD1 as a possible D gene (5 bases). CDR3 size: 14 residues. The germline CDR1 and CDR2 sequences are SGDLS and YYNGEE. V lost 5 bases and J 6 bases, leaving 15 bases between the germline ends. CDR3 in DNA: TGTGCCAGCAGTAGCCGGGGCGGGAGTCAGCCCCAGCATTTT. This encodes CASSSRGGSQPQHF. The whole variable domain, remainder taken from reference TRBV9 and TRBJ1-5, is DSGVTQTPKHLITATGQRVTLRCSPRSGDLSVYWYQQSLDQGLQFLIQYYNGEERAKGNILERFSAQQFPDLHSELNLSSLELGDSALYFCASSSRGGSQPQHFGDGTRLSIL.

There are a few counts of this clonotype. The rearrangement uses TRBV20-1 and TRBJ2-5, with TRBD2 matching over 10 bases. Germline loops: CDR1 DFQATT, CDR2 SNEGSKA (reference sequence). The length of the CDR3 is 16 residues. Trimming removed 1 base from V and 4 bases from J; junction bases left unmatched: 9. This CDR3 reads CSARGRKAGGPETQYF. CDR3 sequence (DNA): TGCAGTGCTAGAGGAAGAAAAGCGGGGGGGCCAGAGACCCAGTACTTC.

This clonotype was counted at least ten times. The rearrangement links TRBV20-1 to TRBJ2-7; tentative D call: TRBD1 (6 bases). Germline CDR1 and CDR2: DFQATT and SNEGSKA (reference sequence). The CDR3 runs to 13 residues. Trimming left V 5 bases short and J 5 bases short, with 16 bases between. The CDR3 sequence is CSALPTGSHEQYF. The CDR3 nucleotides are TGCAGTGCTCTCCCAACAGGGTCCCACGAGCAGTACTTC.

In this sample, this clonotype turned up many times. The rearrangement joins TRBV27 to TRBJ2-1; D may be TRBD1 or TRBD2 (5 bases each). Germline lookup yields CDR1 MNHEY and CDR2 SMNVEV (reference sequence). CDR3 length equals 15 residues. V was clipped by 0 bases and J by 10 bases, with 16 bases between them. CDR3 sequence (DNA): TGTGCCAGCAGTTTATCCTCGGGGCTGAGCGGCGAGCAGTTCTTC. Translation: CASSLSSGLSGEQFF.